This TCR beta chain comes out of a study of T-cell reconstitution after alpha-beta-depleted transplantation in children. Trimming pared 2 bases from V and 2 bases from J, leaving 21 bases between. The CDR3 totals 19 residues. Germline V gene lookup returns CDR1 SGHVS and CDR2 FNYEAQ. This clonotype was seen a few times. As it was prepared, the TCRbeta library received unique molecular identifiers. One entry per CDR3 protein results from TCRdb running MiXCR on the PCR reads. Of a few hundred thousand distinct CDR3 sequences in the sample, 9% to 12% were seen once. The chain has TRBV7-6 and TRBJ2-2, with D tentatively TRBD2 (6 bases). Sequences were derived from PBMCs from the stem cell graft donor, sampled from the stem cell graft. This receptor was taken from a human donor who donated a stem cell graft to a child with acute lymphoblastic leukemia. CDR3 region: CASSLSLAGTSRNTGELFF. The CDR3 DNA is TGTGCCAGCAGCTTAAGTCTCGCCGGAACTAGCCGAAACACCGGGGAGCTGTTTTTT.